This T cell receptor beta chain is drawn from a study of CD8+CD57+ T cells in acquired aplastic anemia. Across the whole study: Quantities of DNA derived from sorted CD4+ and CD8+ cells averaged approximately 3.5 ug.

Trimming pared 5 bases from V and 7 bases from J, leaving 13 bases between. This CDR3 is built from 13 residues. Germline lookup yields CDR1 SGHRS and CDR2 YFSETQ. Study outcomes and limitations: Patients and controls shared just under 30 CD8+ CDR3 sequences.

Individuals selected for sequencing had exhibited CD8+CD57+ cell expansion on flow cytometry. Untreated patients provided the blood samples, with no therapy given before sampling. Concerning this clonotype itself: Antigen: not known.

Genomic DNA was employed as the template in profiling TCR beta VDJ and CDR3. TCRdb re-analysed the reads in MiXCR, keeping a single row per CDR3 protein. The sample lists under 350,000 distinct CDR3 sequences; 45% to 65% were seen once. The chain uses TRBV5-1 and TRBJ2-1, with D perhaps matching TRBD1 (6 bases). Sequenced: sorted CD4+, CD8+, or CD8+CD57+ T cells (not recorded which) from PBMCs. This TCR was sampled from a human donor with aplastic anemia. CDR3 sequence (DNA): TGCGCCAGCAGATTCCAGACAGGTAATGAGCAGTTCTTC. This gives the protein CASRFQTGNEQFF.